This T cell receptor (beta chain) was retrieved from a study of cytomegalovirus exposure and HLA in healthy donors. Study-wide findings and caveats: Upon later analysis, HLA-associated TCR beta chains proved more clonally expanded than other, equally common chains. As a later analysis showed, several of the most significant clusters appeared to be linked to common viral pathogens. With later analysis, a missense DCLRE1C variant became linked to TCR beta V- and J-gene trimming.

Every donor was a healthy person donating bone marrow. It was with 60 Vbeta and 13 Jbeta primers that the PCR ran. Sequencing used immunoSEQ multiplex PCR; TCRdb keeps in-frame clones, though not all of them. Of fewer than 90,000 clones listed, 75% to 80% are singletons. On this clone itself: What it binds is unknown.

The V and J ends lost 0 bases and 6 bases respectively, with 7 bases between them. Germline values: CDR1 SGHNT, CDR2 YYREEE (reference sequence). CDR3 size: 13 residues. The sample comprised PBMCs. The rearrangement links TRBV5-4 to TRBJ2-1; no clear D gene. This receptor was identified in a man aged 30 to 39 in good health and CMV-seronegative. Here the CDR3 DNA reads TGTGCCAGCAGCTTGGAATATCTCAATGAGCAGTTCTTC. Protein sequence: CASSLEYLNEQFF.